This T cell receptor (beta chain) is from a study of blood T cell repertoires in COVID-19. Study background: The United States, Italy and Spain supplied acute and convalescent COVID-19 samples. PBMCs, B-cell-depleted T cells, or T cells were the source of the cDNA or gDNA that made up the material.

V gave up 3 bases and J gave up 4 bases; unmatched junction bases: 5. This CDR3 has 15 residues. The germline gives CDR1 SGHRS, CDR2 YFSETQ. In the authors' workflow: It was from reference gene primer amplification that nucleated cell counts were estimated. The repertoire was sequenced with immunoSEQ multiplex PCR; TCRdb's copy has only in-frame clones and lacks some. The V and J calls and clone size come from that table; D and trimming were worked out from the DNA. The table includes hundreds of thousands of clones, roughly 81% detected once. A single count supports this clone. This clonotype was sampled from a man aged 35 to 55 with acute or convalescent COVID-19. The rearrangement links TRBV5-1 to TRBJ2-3; 10 nucleotides match TRBD2. The material sequenced was peripheral blood. DNA of the CDR3: TGCGCCAGCAGCTCAGCGGGGGGGCGATCAGATACGCAGTATTTT. It translates to CASSSAGGRSDTQYF.